This TCR beta chain was retrieved from a study of cytomegalovirus exposure and HLA in healthy donors. Clones were read by immunoSEQ multiplex PCR, and TCRdb kept only the in-frame ones, dropping some. The sample gives roughly 260,000 clones, 90% of which show up once; under 0.45% is in the top ten. The CDR3 sequence is 13 residues long. Germline CDR1 reads SEHNR; CDR2 reads FQNEAQ (reference sequence). J was trimmed by 10 bases and V by 0 bases; bases with no gene match: 0. This sequence originates from a woman in her late teens or twenties in good health and CMV-seronegative. The chain combines TRBV7-9 with TRBJ2-1; 10 bases match TRBD2. What was sequenced was PBMCs. The CDR3 DNA follows: TGTGCCAGCAGCTTAGCACTAGCGGGAGAGCAGTTCTTC. This sequence encodes CASSLALAGEQFF.